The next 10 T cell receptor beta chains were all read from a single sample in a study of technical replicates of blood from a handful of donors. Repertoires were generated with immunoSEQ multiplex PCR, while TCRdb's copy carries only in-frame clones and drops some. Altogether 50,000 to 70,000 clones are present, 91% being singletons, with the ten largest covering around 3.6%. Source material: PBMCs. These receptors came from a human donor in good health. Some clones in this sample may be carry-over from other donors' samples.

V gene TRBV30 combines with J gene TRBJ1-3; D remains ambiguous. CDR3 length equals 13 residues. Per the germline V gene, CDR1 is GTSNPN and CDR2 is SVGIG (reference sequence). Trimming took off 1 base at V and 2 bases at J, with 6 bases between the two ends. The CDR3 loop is CAWSGGAGNTIYF. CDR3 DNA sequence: TGTGCCTGGAGTGGCGGGGCTGGAAACACCATATATTTT.

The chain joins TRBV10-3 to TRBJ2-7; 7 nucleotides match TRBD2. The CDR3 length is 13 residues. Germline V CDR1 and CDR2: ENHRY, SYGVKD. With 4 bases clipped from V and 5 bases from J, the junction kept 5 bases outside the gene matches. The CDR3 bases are TGTGCCATCAGTGCCCGGGGGGACGACGAGCAGTACTTC. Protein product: CAISARGDDEQYF.

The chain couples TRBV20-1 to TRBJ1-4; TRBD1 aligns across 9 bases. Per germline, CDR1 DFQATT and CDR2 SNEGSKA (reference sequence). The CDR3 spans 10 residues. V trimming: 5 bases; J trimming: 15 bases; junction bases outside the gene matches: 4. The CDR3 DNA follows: TGCAGTGCTGGGACAGGGATGATGTTTTTT. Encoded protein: CSAGTGMMFF.

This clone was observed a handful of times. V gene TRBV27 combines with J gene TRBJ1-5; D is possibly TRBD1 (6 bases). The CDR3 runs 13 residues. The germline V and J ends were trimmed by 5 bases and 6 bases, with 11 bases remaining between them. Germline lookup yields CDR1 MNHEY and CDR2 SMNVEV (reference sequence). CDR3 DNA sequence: TGTGCCAGCAGTCCTTCAGGGGTTCAGCCCCAGCATTTT. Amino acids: CASSPSGVQPQHF.

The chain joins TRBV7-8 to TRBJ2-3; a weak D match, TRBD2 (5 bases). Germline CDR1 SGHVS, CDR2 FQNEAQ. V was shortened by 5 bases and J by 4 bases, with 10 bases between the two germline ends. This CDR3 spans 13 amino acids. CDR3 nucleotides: TGTGCCAGCAGCGGAGGACGGGCAGATACGCAGTATTTT. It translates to CASSGGRADTQYF.

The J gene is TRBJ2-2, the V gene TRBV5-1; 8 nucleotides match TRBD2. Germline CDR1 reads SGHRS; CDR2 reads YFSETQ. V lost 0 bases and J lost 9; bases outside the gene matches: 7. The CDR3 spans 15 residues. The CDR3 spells CASSLGRAGGRELFF. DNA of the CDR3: TGCGCCAGCAGCTTGGGGCGCGCGGGAGGACGGGAGCTGTTTTTT.

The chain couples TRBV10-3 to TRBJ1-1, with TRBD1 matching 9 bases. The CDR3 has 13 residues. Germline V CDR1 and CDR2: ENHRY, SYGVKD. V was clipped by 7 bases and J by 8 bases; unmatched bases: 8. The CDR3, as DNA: TGTGCCATCAAGGAGACAGGGGGAGGCGAAGCTTTCTTT. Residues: CAIKETGGGEAFF.

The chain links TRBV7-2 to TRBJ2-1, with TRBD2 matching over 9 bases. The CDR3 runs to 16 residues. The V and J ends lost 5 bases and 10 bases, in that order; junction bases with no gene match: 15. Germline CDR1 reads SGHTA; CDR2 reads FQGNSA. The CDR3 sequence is CASSPSVGLAGGEQFF. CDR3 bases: TGTGCCAGCAGCCCCTCCGTGGGACTAGCAGGTGGCGAGCAGTTCTTC.

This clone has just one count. The CDR3 is CASSTPSSGTSGTAHNEQYF. Here the CDR3 DNA reads TGCGCCAGCAGCACTCCCAGTTCCGGGACTAGCGGGACCGCCCACAACGAGCAGTACTTC. The chain couples TRBV5-1 to TRBJ2-7; 13 nucleotides match TRBD2. Germline CDR1 reads SGHRS; CDR2 reads YFSETQ. The CDR3 contains 20 residues. V trimming: 4 bases; J trimming: 5 bases; junction bases outside the gene matches: 21. Based on the CDR3 plus reference TRBV5-1 and TRBJ2-7, the full variable domain is KAGVTQTPRYLIKTRGQQVTLSCSPISGHRSVSWYQQTPGQGLQFLFEYFSETQRNKGNFPGRFSGRQFSNSRSEMNVSTLELGDSALYLCASSTPSSGTSGTAHNEQYFGPGTRLTVT.

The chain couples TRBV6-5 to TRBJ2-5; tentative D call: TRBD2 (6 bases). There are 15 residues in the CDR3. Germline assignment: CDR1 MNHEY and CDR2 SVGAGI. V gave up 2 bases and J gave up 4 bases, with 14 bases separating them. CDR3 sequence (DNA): TGTGCCAGCAGTTACGGGAGGAGGGCTGGAGAGACCCAGTACTTC. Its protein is CASSYGRRAGETQYF.